Listed below are T cell receptor beta chains from one sample, sequenced in a study of cytomegalovirus exposure and HLA in healthy donors. The method was immunoSEQ multiplex PCR; TCRdb's version includes in-frame clones alone and lacks a portion of them. The sample contains tens of thousands of clones, approximately 80% of which appear only once. Source material: PBMCs. The receptors come from a woman in her forties in good health and CMV-seropositive. CDR3s include the opening cysteine and the closing phenylalanine or tryptophan. The order of the fields is J gene, clone size, V gene, CDR3 length, D gene, CDR3 protein, CDR3 DNA. The D gene is left open where the match is weak. Only part of the rows carry a size: once, few, many, or a class if the clone is expanded.

J: TRBJ1-1
size: .
V: TRBV29-1
length: 12
D: .
CDR3: CSAEPGGTEAFF
DNA: TGCAGCGCTGAACCGGGAGGGACTGAAGCTTTCTTT

J: TRBJ1-2
size: .
V: TRBV28
length: 13
D: .
CDR3: CASSLYTPGGYTF
DNA: TGTGCCAGCAGTTTATACACCCCGGGGGGCTACACCTTC

J: TRBJ1-1
size: once
V: TRBV7-2
length: 14
D: TRBD1
CDR3: CASSFTPGQAEAFF
DNA: TGTGCCAGCAGCTTCACTCCGGGACAGGCTGAAGCTTTCTTT

J: TRBJ1-5
size: once
V: TRBV19
length: 17
D: TRBD1
CDR3: CASSIRDRGQSNQPQHF
DNA: TGTGCCAGTAGTATAAGGGACAGGGGGCAGAGCAATCAGCCCCAGCATTTT

J: TRBJ2-3
size: .
V: TRBV5-1
length: 15
D: TRBD1
CDR3: CASRQGVASTDTQYF
DNA: TGCGCCAGCAGACAGGGGGTGGCTAGCACAGATACGCAGTATTTT

J: TRBJ1-3
size: .
V: TRBV4-1
length: 16
D: .
CDR3: CASSQAEGAGVNTIYF
DNA: TGCGCCAGCAGCCAGGCCGAAGGGGCAGGGGTGAACACCATATATTTT

J: TRBJ1-6
size: .
V: TRBV6-5
length: 15
D: TRBD1
CDR3: CASSSSGGVGSPLHF
DNA: TGTGCCAGCAGTTCATCAGGGGGCGTCGGTTCACCCCTCCACTTT

J: TRBJ1-5
size: .
V: TRBV29-1
length: 13
D: TRBD1
CDR3: CSAGQGDNQPQHF
DNA: TGCAGCGCAGGACAGGGGGATAATCAGCCCCAGCATTTT

J: TRBJ1-2
size: .
V: TRBV5-1
length: 16
D: .
CDR3: CASSLGSAPGVHGYTF
DNA: TGCGCCAGCAGCTTGGGGTCGGCGCCAGGGGTACATGGCTACACCTTC

J: TRBJ2-1
size: .
V: TRBV27
length: 17
D: .
CDR3: CASSSPLRDNSYNEQFF
DNA: TGTGCCAGCAGTTCCCCCCTCCGGGACAACTCCTACAATGAGCAGTTCTTC

J: TRBJ1-3
size: once
V: TRBV7-8
length: 15
D: TRBD1
CDR3: CASSLAGTAGNTIYF
DNA: TGTGCCAGCAGCTTAGCGGGGACAGCTGGAAACACCATATATTTT

J: TRBJ1-4
size: .
V: TRBV6-6
length: 11
D: .
CDR3: CASSYLEKLFF
DNA: TGTGCCAGCAGCTACCTAGAAAAACTGTTTTTT

J: TRBJ1-1
size: .
V: TRBV19
length: 14
D: TRBD1
CDR3: CATYSGTGLPEAFF
DNA: TGTGCCACCTACTCCGGGACAGGGCTGCCTGAAGCTTTCTTT

J: TRBJ2-2
size: .
V: TRBV5-1
length: 16
D: TRBD2
CDR3: CASSSIAGGNTGELFF
DNA: TGCGCCAGCAGCTCGATAGCGGGGGGGAACACCGGGGAGCTGTTTTTT

J: TRBJ2-1
size: few
V: TRBV25-1
length: 15
D: TRBD2
CDR3: CASSNAGGSYNEQFF
DNA: TGTGCCAGCAGTAATGCGGGGGGGTCCTACAATGAGCAGTTCTTC

J: TRBJ1-1
size: .
V: TRBV19
length: 13
D: TRBD1
CDR3: CASAGQANTEAFF
DNA: TGTGCCAGTGCCGGACAGGCGAACACTGAAGCTTTCTTT

J: TRBJ1-4
size: .
V: TRBV19
length: 15
D: .
CDR3: CASSLTGVSNEKLFF
DNA: TGTGCCAGTAGTTTAACAGGAGTATCTAATGAAAAACTGTTTTTT

J: TRBJ2-3
size: few
V: TRBV5-8
length: 16
D: TRBD1
CDR3: CASSMRGQGAGDTQYF
DNA: TGTGCCAGCAGCATGAGGGGACAGGGGGCAGGAGATACGCAGTATTTT

J: TRBJ1-2
size: once
V: TRBV19
length: 14
D: .
CDR3: CASISLGEGYGYTF
DNA: TGTGCCAGTATCAGCCTCGGGGAGGGCTATGGCTACACCTTC

J: TRBJ1-3
size: .
V: TRBV9
length: 17
D: .
CDR3: CASSVAPPGKGGNTIYF
DNA: TGTGCCAGCAGCGTAGCTCCCCCAGGGAAAGGTGGAAACACCATATATTTT

J: TRBJ2-6
size: .
V: TRBV5-1
length: 15
D: .
CDR3: CASSPQGSGANVLTF
DNA: TGCGCCAGCAGCCCACAGGGATCTGGGGCCAACGTCCTGACTTTC

J: TRBJ2-4
size: .
V: TRBV5-4
length: 15
D: TRBD1
CDR3: CASSPEVGQGSIQYF
DNA: TGTGCCAGCAGCCCAGAAGTCGGACAGGGGAGCATTCAGTACTTC

J: TRBJ2-7
size: .
V: TRBV7-8
length: 16
D: TRBD1
CDR3: CASSSMGDRAVYEQYF
DNA: TGTGCCAGCAGCTCAATGGGGGACAGGGCGGTCTACGAGCAGTACTTC

J: TRBJ2-1
size: .
V: TRBV2
length: 14
D: TRBD2
CDR3: CASKTSGQYNEQFF
DNA: TGTGCCAGCAAGACTAGCGGGCAATACAATGAGCAGTTCTTC

J: TRBJ1-4
size: .
V: TRBV7-2
length: 15
D: .
CDR3: CASSSQGGKLQKLFF
DNA: TGTGCCAGCAGCTCCCAGGGAGGAAAGCTGCAAAAACTGTTTTTT

J: TRBJ1-1
size: .
V: TRBV5-4
length: 12
D: TRBD1
CDR3: CASSLGRGPFVF
DNA: TGTGCCAGCAGCTTGGGCAGGGGGCCGTTCGTATTT

J: TRBJ2-5
size: once
V: TRBV27
length: 13
D: TRBD1
CDR3: CASRPGQGQTQYF
DNA: TGTGCCAGCAGACCGGGACAGGGACAGACCCAGTACTTC

J: TRBJ1-5
size: .
V: TRBV7-8
length: 15
D: .
CDR3: CASSLFTGGNQPQHF
DNA: TGTGCCAGCAGCTTATTCACCGGTGGCAATCAGCCCCAGCATTTT

J: TRBJ2-5
size: few
V: TRBV7-3
length: 13
D: .
CDR3: CASSFTSQETQYF
DNA: TGTGCCAGCAGCTTTACCAGTCAAGAGACCCAGTACTTC

J: TRBJ2-7
size: .
V: TRBV30
length: 15
D: TRBD1
CDR3: CAWNEQGYDSYEQYF
DNA: TGTGCCTGGAATGAACAGGGGTACGACTCCTACGAGCAGTACTTC

J: TRBJ2-5
size: once
V: TRBV19
length: 13
D: .
CDR3: CASSGSRGETQYF
DNA: TGTGCCAGTTCAGGGTCTCGAGGAGAGACCCAGTACTTC

J: TRBJ1-2
size: .
V: TRBV5-1
length: 16
D: .
CDR3: CASSLGQSSRPSGYTF
DNA: TGCGCCAGCAGCTTAGGACAGTCGAGTAGGCCAAGCGGCTACACCTTC

J: TRBJ1-2
size: once
V: TRBV6-5
length: 12
D: .
CDR3: CASSYRRGGYTF
DNA: TGTGCCAGCAGTTACCGCCGGGGGGGCTACACCTTC

J: TRBJ2-3
size: .
V: TRBV4-2
length: 15
D: TRBD2
CDR3: CASSQEWGGVDTQYF
DNA: TGTGCCAGCAGCCAAGAATGGGGGGGGGTAGATACGCAGTATTTT

J: TRBJ1-1
size: .
V: TRBV9
length: 13
D: .
CDR3: CASSVGEVTEAFF
DNA: TGTGCCAGCAGCGTGGGGGAGGTCACTGAAGCTTTCTTT

J: TRBJ2-3
size: once
V: TRBV5-6
length: 17
D: .
CDR3: CASSGRTVTPATDTQYF
DNA: TGTGCCAGCAGCGGGCGGACAGTTACCCCCGCAACAGATACGCAGTATTTT

J: TRBJ1-2
size: .
V: TRBV10-2
length: 14
D: .
CDR3: CASRSAGANYGYTF
DNA: TGCGCCAGCAGGTCGGCAGGGGCTAACTATGGCTACACCTTC

J: TRBJ2-2
size: .
V: TRBV30
length: 13
D: .
CDR3: CAWSPQGSGELFF
DNA: TGTGCCTGGTCACCGCAGGGGTCTGGGGAGCTGTTTTTT

J: TRBJ1-3
size: .
V: TRBV30
length: 15
D: .
CDR3: CAWRDTGMVGNTIYF
DNA: TGTGCCTGGAGAGACACAGGGATGGTTGGAAACACCATATATTTT

J: TRBJ1-5
size: .
V: TRBV11-2
length: 17
D: .
CDR3: CASSLVGKVYSNQPQHF
DNA: TGTGCCAGCAGCTTAGTGGGCAAGGTCTATAGCAATCAGCCCCAGCATTTT

J: TRBJ2-7
size: .
V: TRBV6-5
length: 15
D: TRBD2
CDR3: CASSYSAGGPYEQYF
DNA: TGTGCCAGCAGTTACTCAGCGGGGGGCCCCTACGAGCAGTACTTC

J: TRBJ2-2
size: .
V: TRBV11-2
length: 15
D: TRBD1
CDR3: CASSSTGGSGGELFF
DNA: TGTGCCAGCAGCTCGACAGGGGGCTCGGGCGGGGAGCTGTTTTTT

J: TRBJ1-1
size: .
V: TRBV29-1
length: 12
D: TRBD1
CDR3: CSVQGAVTEAFF
DNA: TGCAGCGTTCAGGGGGCCGTCACTGAAGCTTTCTTT

J: TRBJ1-2
size: .
V: TRBV2
length: 16
D: TRBD1
CDR3: CASTQRGTGVLYGYTF
DNA: TGTGCCAGCACTCAAAGAGGGACAGGGGTCCTCTATGGCTACACCTTC

J: TRBJ1-2
size: once
V: TRBV4-3
length: 13
D: TRBD1
CDR3: CASSRGTASGYTF
DNA: TGCGCCAGCAGCCGGGGGACAGCGAGTGGCTACACCTTC

J: TRBJ1-2
size: .
V: TRBV6-1
length: 14
D: TRBD1
CDR3: CASRGQGSNYGYTF
DNA: TGTGCCAGCAGGGGACAGGGGTCGAACTATGGCTACACCTTC

J: TRBJ2-7
size: .
V: TRBV18
length: 12
D: TRBD1
CDR3: CASSPIGQGGDF
DNA: TGTGCCAGCTCACCCATCGGACAGGGTGGTGACTTC

J: TRBJ2-7
size: .
V: TRBV11-2
length: 12
D: .
CDR3: CASSLIRYEQYF
DNA: TGTGCCAGCAGCCTAATCCGGTACGAGCAGTACTTC

J: TRBJ1-5
size: .
V: TRBV6-5
length: 14
D: .
CDR3: CASSYSGGNQPQHF
DNA: TGTGCCAGCAGTTACTCGGGAGGGAATCAGCCCCAGCATTTT

J: TRBJ2-5
size: .
V: TRBV9
length: 15
D: TRBD2
CDR3: CASSPSGAGEETQYF
DNA: TGTGCCAGCAGCCCAAGTGGGGCGGGGGAAGAGACCCAGTACTTC

J: TRBJ1-2
size: .
V: TRBV5-1
length: 15
D: TRBD1
CDR3: CASSLGHGTGDGYTF
DNA: TGCGCCAGCAGCTTGGGCCACGGGACAGGGGATGGCTACACCTTC

J: TRBJ2-3
size: .
V: TRBV25-1
length: 16
D: TRBD2
CDR3: CASSERASGGTDTQYF
DNA: TGTGCCAGCAGTGAAAGGGCTAGCGGGGGCACAGATACGCAGTATTTT